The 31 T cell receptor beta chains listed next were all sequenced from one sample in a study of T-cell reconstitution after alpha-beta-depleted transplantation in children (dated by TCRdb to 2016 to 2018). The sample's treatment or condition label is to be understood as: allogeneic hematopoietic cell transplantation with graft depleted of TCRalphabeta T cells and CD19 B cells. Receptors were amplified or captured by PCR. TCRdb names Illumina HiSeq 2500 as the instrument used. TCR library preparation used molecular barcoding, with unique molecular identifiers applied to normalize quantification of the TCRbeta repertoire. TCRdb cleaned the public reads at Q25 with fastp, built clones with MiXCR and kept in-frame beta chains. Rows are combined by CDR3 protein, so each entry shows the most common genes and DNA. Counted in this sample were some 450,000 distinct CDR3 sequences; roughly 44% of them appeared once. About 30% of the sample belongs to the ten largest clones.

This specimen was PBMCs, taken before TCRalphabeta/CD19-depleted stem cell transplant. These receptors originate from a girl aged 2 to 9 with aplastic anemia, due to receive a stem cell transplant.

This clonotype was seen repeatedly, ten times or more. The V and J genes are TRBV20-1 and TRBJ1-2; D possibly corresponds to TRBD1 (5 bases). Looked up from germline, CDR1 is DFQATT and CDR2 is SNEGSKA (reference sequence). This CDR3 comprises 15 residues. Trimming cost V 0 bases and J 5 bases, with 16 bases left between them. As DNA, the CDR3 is TGCAGTGCTAGAGATGGGGAGACAGAGCTATATGGCTACACCTTC. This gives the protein CSARDGETELYGYTF.

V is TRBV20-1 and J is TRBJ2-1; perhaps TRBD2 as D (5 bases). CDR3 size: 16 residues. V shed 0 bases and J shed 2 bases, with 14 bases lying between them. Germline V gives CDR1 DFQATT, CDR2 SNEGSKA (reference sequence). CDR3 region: CSARDRTGGPYNEQFF. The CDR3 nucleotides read TGCAGTGCTAGAGATCGGACTGGCGGACCCTACAATGAGCAGTTCTTC.

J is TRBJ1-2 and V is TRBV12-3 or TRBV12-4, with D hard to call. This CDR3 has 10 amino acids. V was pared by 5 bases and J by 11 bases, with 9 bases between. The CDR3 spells CASSQDFYTF. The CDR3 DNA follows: TGTGCCAGCAGTCAGGACTTTTACACCTTC.

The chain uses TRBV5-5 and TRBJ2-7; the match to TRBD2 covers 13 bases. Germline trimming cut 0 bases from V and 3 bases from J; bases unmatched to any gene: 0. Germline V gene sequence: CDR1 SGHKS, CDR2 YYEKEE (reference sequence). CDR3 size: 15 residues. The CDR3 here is CASSLGTSGGYEQYF. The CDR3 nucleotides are TGTGCCAGCAGCTTGGGGACTAGCGGGGGCTACGAGCAGTACTTC.

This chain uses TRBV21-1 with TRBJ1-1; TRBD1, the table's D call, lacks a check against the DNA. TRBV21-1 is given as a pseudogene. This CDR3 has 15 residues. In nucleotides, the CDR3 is TGTGCCAGCAGCAAAGCGGTCCCACAAGTCACTGAAGCTTTCTTT. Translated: CASSKAVPQVTEAFF.

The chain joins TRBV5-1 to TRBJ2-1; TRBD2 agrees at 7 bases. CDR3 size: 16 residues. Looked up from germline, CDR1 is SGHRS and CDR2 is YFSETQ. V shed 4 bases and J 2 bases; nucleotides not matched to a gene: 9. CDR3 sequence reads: CASSPLAGATYNEQFF. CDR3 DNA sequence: TGCGCCAGCAGCCCTTTGGCGGGAGCTACCTACAATGAGCAGTTCTTC.

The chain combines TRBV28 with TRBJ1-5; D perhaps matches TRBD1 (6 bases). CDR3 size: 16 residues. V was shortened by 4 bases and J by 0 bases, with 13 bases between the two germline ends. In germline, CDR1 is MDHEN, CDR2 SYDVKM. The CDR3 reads CASSSGQPYSNQPQHF. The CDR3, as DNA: TGTGCCAGCAGTTCAGGACAGCCATATAGCAATCAGCCCCAGCATTTT. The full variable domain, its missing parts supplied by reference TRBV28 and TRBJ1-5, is DVKVTQSSRYLVKRTGEKVFLECVQDMDHENMFWYRQDPGLGLRLIYFSYDVKMKEKGDIPEGYSVSREKKERFSLILESASTNQTSMYLCASSSGQPYSNQPQHFGDGTRLSIL.

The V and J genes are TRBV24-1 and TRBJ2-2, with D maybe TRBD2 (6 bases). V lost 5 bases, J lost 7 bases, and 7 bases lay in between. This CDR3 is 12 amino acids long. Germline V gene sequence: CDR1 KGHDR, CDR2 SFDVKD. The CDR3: CATSVGGGELFF. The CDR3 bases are TGTGCCACCAGTGTGGGGGGCGGGGAGCTGTTTTTT.

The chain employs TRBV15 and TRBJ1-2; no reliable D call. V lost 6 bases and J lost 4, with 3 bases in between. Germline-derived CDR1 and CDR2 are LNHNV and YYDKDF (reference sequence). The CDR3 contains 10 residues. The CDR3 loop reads CATRPYGYTF. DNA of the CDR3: TGTGCCACCAGGCCCTATGGCTACACCTTC.

The CDR3 region is CASGRGLAGGGQETQYF. CDR3 in DNA: TGTGCCAGCGGCCGGGGGCTAGCGGGAGGGGGACAAGAGACCCAGTACTTC. This chain links TRBV5-5 with TRBJ2-5; TRBD2 aligns across 12 bases. The germline gives CDR1 SGHKS, CDR2 YYEKEE (reference sequence). J gave up 2 bases and V 7 bases, and 12 bases lay outside the gene matches. The CDR3 totals 17 residues.

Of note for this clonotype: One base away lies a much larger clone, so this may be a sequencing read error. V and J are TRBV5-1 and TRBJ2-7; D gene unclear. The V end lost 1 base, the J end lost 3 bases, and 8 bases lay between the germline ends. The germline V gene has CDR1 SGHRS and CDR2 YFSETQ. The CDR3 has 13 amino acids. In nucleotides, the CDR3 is TGCGCCAGCAGCTTGTTATCGAACTACGAGCAGTACTTC. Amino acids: CASSLLSNYEQYF.

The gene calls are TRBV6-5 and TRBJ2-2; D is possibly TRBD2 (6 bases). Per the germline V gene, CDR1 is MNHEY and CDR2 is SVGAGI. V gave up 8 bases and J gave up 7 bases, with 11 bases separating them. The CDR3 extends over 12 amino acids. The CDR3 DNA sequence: TGTGCCAGCCGGGGACTTTACGGGGAGCTGTTTTTT. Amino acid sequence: CASRGLYGELFF.

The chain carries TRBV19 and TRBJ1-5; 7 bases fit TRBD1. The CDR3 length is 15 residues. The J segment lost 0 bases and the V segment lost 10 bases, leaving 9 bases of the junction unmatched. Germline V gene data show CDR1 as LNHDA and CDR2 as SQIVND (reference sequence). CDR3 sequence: CATGGRGLSNQPQHF. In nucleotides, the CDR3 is TGTGCCACCGGAGGAAGGGGGCTTAGCAATCAGCCCCAGCATTTT. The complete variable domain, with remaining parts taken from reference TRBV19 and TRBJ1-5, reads DGGITQSPKYLFRKEGQNVTLSCEQNLNHDAMYWYRQDPGQGLRLIYYSQIVNDFQKGDIAEGYSVSREKKESFPLTVTSAQKNPTAFYLCATGGRGLSNQPQHFGDGTRLSIL.

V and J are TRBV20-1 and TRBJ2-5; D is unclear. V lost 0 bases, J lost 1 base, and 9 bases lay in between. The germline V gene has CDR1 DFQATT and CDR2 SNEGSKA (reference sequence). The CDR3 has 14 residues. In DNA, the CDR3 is TGCAGTGCTAGAGAGGCGGATATCCAAGAGACCCAGTACTTC. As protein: CSAREADIQETQYF.

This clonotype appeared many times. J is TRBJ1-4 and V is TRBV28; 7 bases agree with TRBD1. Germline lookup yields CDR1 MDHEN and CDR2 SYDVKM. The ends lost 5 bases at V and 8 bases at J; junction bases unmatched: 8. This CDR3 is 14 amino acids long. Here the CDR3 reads CASSRRQGGEKLFF. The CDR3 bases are TGTGCCAGCAGTCGCCGACAGGGAGGGGAAAAACTGTTTTTT.

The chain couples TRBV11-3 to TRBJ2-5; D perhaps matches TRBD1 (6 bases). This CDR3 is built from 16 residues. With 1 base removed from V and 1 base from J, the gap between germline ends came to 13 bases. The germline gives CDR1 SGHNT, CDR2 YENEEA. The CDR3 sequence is CASSLVTGAIQETQYF. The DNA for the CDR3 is TGTGCCAGCAGCTTAGTGACAGGAGCTATCCAAGAGACCCAGTACTTC.

DNA of the CDR3: TGTGCCAGCAGCTTGGCAATGGGAGAGCAGTACTTC. Its translation is CASSLAMGEQYF. The chain couples TRBV5-6 to TRBJ2-7, with D uncertain. CDR1 and CDR2 (germline): SGHDT, YYEEEE. The ends were cut back, 0 bases at V and 7 bases at J, with 8 bases in the middle. This CDR3 region has 12 residues.

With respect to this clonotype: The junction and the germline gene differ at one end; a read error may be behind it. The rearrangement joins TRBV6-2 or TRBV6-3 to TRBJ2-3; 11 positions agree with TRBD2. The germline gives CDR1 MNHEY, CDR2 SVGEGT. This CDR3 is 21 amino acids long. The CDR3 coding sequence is TGTGCCAGCAGTTACCGCCAGTCACTAGCGGGAGAGTACGCAAGCACAGATACGCGGTATTTT. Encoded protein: CASSYRQSLAGEYASTDTRYF.

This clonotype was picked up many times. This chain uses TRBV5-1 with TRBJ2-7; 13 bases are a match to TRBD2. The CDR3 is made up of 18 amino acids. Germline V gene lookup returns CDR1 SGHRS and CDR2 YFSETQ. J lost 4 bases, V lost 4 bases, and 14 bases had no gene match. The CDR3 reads CASSPEGLLAGGKYEQYF. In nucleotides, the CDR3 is TGCGCCAGCAGCCCCGAGGGGTTACTAGCGGGAGGGAAATACGAGCAGTACTTC.

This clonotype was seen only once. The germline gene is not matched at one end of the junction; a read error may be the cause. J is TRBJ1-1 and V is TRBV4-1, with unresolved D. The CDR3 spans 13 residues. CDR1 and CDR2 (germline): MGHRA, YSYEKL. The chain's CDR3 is CARSPRAGSEAFF. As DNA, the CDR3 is TGCGCCCGCAGCCCCCGGGCCGGTTCTGAAGCTTTCTTT.

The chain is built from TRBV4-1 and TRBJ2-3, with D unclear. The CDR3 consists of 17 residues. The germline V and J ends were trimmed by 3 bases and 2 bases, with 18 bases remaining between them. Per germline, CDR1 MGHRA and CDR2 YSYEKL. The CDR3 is CASSHRKAAEITDTQYF. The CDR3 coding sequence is TGCGCCAGCAGCCACCGAAAGGCAGCAGAGATCACAGATACGCAGTATTTT.

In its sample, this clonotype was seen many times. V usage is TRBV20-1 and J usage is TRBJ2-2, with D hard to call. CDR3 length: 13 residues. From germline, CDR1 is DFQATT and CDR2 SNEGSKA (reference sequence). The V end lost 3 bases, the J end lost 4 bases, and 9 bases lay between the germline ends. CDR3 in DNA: TGCAGTGCTAGGCGGACCGGCACCGGGGAGCTGTTTTTT. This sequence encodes CSARRTGTGELFF.

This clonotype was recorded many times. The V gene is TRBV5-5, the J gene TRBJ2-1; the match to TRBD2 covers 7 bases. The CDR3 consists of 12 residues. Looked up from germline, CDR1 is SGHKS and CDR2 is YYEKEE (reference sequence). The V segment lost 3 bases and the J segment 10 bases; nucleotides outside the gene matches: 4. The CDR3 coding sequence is TGTGCCAGCAGCTGGGGGGGAGAAGAGCAGTTCTTC. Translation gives CASSWGGEEQFF. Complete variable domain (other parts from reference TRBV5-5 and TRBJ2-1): DAGVTQSPTHLIKTRGQQVTLRCSPISGHKSVSWYQQVLGQGPQFIFQYYEKEERGRGNFPDRFSARQFPNYSSELNVNALLLGDSALYLCASSWGGEEQFFGPGTRLTVL.

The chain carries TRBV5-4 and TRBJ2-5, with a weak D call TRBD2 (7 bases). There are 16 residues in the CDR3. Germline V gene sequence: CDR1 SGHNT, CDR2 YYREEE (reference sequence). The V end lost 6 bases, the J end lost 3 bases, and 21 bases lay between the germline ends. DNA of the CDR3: TGTGCCAGCACTGAGGGGGGAGGGAGAGCCAAAGAGACCCAGTACTTC. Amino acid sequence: CASTEGGGRAKETQYF.

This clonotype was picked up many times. The CDR3 DNA reads as TGTGCCAGCAGTTTAAGGGGGCATTCCTACGAGCAGTACTTC. Its translation is CASSLRGHSYEQYF. The V call is TRBV12-3 or TRBV12-4, the J call TRBJ2-7, with 7 positions matching TRBD1. The length of the CDR3 is 14 residues. V was pared by 2 bases and J by 1 base, with 2 bases of the junction left unmatched.

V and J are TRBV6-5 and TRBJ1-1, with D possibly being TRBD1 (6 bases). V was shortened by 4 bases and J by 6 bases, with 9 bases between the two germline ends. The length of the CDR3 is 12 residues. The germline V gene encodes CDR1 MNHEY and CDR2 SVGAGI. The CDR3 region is CASSSGESEAFF. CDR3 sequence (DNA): TGTGCCAGCAGTTCAGGGGAGTCTGAAGCTTTCTTT.

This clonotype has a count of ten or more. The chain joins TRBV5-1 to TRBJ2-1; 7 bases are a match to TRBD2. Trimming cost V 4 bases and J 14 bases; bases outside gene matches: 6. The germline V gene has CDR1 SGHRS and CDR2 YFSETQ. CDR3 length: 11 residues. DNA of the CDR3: TGCGCCAGCAGCCTGGGACTATGGAAGTTCTTC. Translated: CASSLGLWKFF.

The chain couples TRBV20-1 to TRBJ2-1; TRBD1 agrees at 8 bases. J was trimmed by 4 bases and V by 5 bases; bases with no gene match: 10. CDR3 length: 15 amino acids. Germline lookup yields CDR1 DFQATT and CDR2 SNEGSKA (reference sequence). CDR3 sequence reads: CSASGTGIKYNEQFF. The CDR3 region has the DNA TGCAGTGCTTCCGGGACAGGAATTAAGTACAATGAGCAGTTCTTC.

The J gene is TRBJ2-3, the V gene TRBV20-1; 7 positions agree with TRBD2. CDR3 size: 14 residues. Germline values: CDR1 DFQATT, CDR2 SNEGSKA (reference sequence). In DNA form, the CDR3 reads TGCTGCTGGGGGGGGGGGTTGTTCACAGATACGCAGTATTTT. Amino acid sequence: CCWGGGLFTDTQYF.

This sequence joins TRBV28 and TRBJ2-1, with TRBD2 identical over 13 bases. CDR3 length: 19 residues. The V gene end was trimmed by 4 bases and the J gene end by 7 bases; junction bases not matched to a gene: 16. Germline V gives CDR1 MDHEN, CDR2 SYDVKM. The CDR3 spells CASSSPRLAGGLSWNEQFF. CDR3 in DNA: TGTGCCAGCAGTTCACCACGACTAGCGGGAGGCCTCTCTTGGAATGAGCAGTTCTTC. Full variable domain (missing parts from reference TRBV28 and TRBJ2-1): DVKVTQSSRYLVKRTGEKVFLECVQDMDHENMFWYRQDPGLGLRLIYFSYDVKMKEKGDIPEGYSVSREKKERFSLILESASTNQTSMYLCASSSPRLAGGLSWNEQFFGPGTRLTVL.

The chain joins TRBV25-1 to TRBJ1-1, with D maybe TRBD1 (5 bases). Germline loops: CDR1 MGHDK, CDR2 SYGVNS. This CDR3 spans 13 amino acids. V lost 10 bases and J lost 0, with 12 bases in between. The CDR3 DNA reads TGTGCCACCAGGGAACAGTTGAACACTGAAGCTTTCTTT. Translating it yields CATREQLNTEAFF.